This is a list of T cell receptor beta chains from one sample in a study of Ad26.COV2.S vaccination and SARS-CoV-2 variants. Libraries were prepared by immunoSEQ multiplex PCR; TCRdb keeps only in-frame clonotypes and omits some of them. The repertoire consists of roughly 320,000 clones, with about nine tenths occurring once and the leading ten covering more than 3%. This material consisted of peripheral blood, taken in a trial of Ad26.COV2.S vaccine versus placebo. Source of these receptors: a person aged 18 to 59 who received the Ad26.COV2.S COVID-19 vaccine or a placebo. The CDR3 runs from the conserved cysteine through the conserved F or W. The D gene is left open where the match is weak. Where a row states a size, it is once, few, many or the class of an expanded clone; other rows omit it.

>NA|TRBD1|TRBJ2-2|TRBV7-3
CASSHRDRGAGELFF
TGTGCCAGCAGCCACCGGGACAGGGGGGCCGGGGAGCTGTTTTTT
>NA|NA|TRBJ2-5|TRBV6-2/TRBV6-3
CASSYADYQLETQYF
TGTGCCAGCAGTTACGCGGACTACCAACTAGAGACCCAGTACTTC
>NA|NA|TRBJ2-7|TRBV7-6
CASSLAGGRLYEQYF
TGTGCCAGCAGCTTAGCGGGGGGGCGGCTCTACGAGCAGTACTTC
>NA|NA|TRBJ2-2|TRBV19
CASSMGSTGELFF
TGTGCCAGTAGTATGGGGTCCACCGGGGAGCTGTTTTTT
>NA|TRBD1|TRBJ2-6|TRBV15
CATDRDRGSGANVLTF
TGTGCCACCGACCGGGACAGGGGGTCTGGGGCCAACGTCCTGACTTTC
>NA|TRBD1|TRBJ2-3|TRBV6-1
CASSEAPRTGLDTQYF
TGTGCCAGCAGTGAAGCCCCCCGGACAGGGTTAGATACGCAGTATTTT
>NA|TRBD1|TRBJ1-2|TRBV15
CATSTPDRVEGYTF
TGTGCCACCAGCACCCCGGACAGGGTGGAGGGCTACACCTTC
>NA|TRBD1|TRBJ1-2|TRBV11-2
CASGTDYNYGYTF
TGTGCCAGCGGGACAGATTATAACTATGGCTACACCTTC
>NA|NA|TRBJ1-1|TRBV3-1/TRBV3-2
CASSQALGGTEAFF
TGTGCCAGCAGCCAAGCTCTCGGGGGGACTGAAGCTTTCTTT
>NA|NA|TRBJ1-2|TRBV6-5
CASTSSGGNYGYTF
TGTGCCAGCACCTCGTCTGGGGGTAACTATGGCTACACCTTC
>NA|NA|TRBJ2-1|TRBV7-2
CASSLATNYNEQFF
TGTGCCAGCAGCTTAGCGACCAACTACAATGAGCAGTTCTTC
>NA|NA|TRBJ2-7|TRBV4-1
CASSPNLSYEQYF
TGCGCCAGCAGCCCCAACTTGTCCTACGAGCAGTACTTC
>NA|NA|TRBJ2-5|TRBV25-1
CASSETGSVIETQYF
TGTGCCAGCAGTGAAACAGGGTCGGTCATAGAGACCCAGTACTTC
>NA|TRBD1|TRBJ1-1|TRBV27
CASTPDRGNTEAFF
TGTGCCAGCACCCCAGACAGGGGGAACACTGAAGCTTTCTTT
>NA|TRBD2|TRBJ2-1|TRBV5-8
CASTPWRSGGARSYNEQFF
TGTGCCAGCACTCCTTGGCGGAGCGGGGGGGCCCGGTCCTACAATGAGCAGTTCTTC
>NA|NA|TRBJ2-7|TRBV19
CASSIGPGASEQYF
TGTGCCAGTAGTATCGGCCCGGGGGCAAGCGAGCAGTACTTC
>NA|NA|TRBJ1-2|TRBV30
CAWSVRRLGYGYTF
TGTGCCTGGAGTGTAAGGCGCCTTGGCTATGGCTACACCTTC
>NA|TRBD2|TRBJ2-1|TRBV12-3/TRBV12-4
CASSRGGRNEQFF
TGTGCCAGCAGCCGGGGGGGGAGGAATGAGCAGTTCTTC
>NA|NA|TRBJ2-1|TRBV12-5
CASGLSSYNEQFF
TGTGCTAGTGGGCTAAGCTCCTACAATGAGCAGTTCTTC
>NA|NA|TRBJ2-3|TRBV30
CAWNRRTDTQYF
TGTGCCTGGAACAGGCGCACAGATACGCAGTATTTT
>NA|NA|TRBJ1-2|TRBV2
CASSPGTLHYGYTF
TGTGCCAGCAGTCCTGGGACACTCCACTATGGCTACACCTTC
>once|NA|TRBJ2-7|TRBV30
CAWAGPSYEQYF
TGTGCCTGGGCCGGGCCGTCCTACGAGCAGTACTTC
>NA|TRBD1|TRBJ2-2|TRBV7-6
CASSLATGATGELFF
TGTGCCAGCAGCTTAGCCACAGGGGCTACCGGGGAGCTGTTTTTT
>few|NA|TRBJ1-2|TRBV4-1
CASSQDGRPEYTF
TGCGCCAGCAGCCAAGATGGGCGGCCCGAGTACACCTTC
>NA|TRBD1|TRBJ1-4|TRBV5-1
CASSSTSGTGLEKLFF
TGCGCCAGCAGCTCAACATCCGGGACAGGGCTTGAAAAACTGTTTTTT
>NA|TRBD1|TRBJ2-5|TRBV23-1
CASSPTGTGSGKTQYF
TGCGCCAGCTCTCCCACCGGGACAGGGAGCGGGAAGACCCAGTACTTC
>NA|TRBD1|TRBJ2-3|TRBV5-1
CASSKPSGQGRTDTQYF
TGCGCCAGCAGCAAACCATCCGGACAGGGCCGCACAGATACGCAGTATTTT
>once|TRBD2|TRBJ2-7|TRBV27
CASSPGTSGVHYEQYF
TGTGCCAGCAGTCCCGGGACTAGCGGGGTTCACTACGAGCAGTACTTC
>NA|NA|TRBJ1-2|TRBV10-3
CAITPDTKNYGYTF
TGTGCCATCACCCCGGACACGAAAAACTATGGCTACACCTTC
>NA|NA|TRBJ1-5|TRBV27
CASSLGGPQEPQHF
TGTGCCAGCAGCTTAGGGGGGCCCCAGGAGCCCCAGCATTTT
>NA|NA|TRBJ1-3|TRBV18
CASSPYTISGNTIYF
TGTGCCAGCTCACCCTACACGATCTCTGGAAACACCATATATTTT
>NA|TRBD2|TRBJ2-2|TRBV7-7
CASSPRGGNTGELFF
TGTGCTAGCAGCCCCCGGGGGGGCAACACCGGGGAGCTGTTTTTT
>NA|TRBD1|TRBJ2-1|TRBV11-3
CASSLDPGGQGFDEQFF
TGTGCCAGCAGCTTAGATCCTGGAGGACAGGGCTTCGATGAGCAGTTCTTC
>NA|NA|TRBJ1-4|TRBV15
CATSRDRYIYEKLFF
TGTGCCACCAGCCGTGACAGATACATTTATGAAAAACTGTTTTTT
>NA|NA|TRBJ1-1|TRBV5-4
CASSQQMNTEAFF
TGTGCCAGCAGCCAACAGATGAACACTGAAGCTTTCTTT
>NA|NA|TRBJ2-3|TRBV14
CASSQELGDTQYF
TGTGCCAGCAGCCAAGAATTGGGAGATACGCAGTATTTT